This TCR beta chain derives from a study of T-cell memory formation after mild COVID-19. Study-wide results and limits: Detection of some responders pre-infection suggested pre-existing cross-reactive memory T cells participated. CD4+ contracting clones were mainly CM and EM; CD8+ ones, EMRA.

MiXCR, applied by TCRdb to the 5' RACE reads, yields one record per CDR3 protein. Of approximately 260,000 distinct CDR3 sequences in the sample, roughly 16% are singletons; the top ten hold 22%. CDR3 length equals 15 residues. Trimming took 4 bases from V and 8 from J, leaving 19 bases between them. This clonotype was seen only a few times. Antigen unknown. The V call is TRBV23-1, the J call TRBJ2-3, with D perhaps matching TRBD2 (6 bases). TRBV23-1 counts as an open reading frame of uncertain function. This receptor was identified in a man aged 18 to 29 who had mild COVID-19 (a few samples of this study predate the infection). Cell type and time point are not known. Sequences were obtained from PBMCs or a T cell subset sorted from them (not recorded which). The CDR3 DNA reads as TGCGCCAGCAGTCCCGGAGGGCTAGCGCAAGGTACGCAGTATTTT. Translation: CASSPGGLAQGTQYF.